These T cell receptor beta chains were read from a single sample in a study of cytomegalovirus exposure and HLA in healthy donors. Method: immunoSEQ multiplex PCR; TCRdb's copy keeps in-frame clones and lacks some. This sample's table has approximately 76,000 clones. The specimen was PBMCs. These receptors were obtained from a man aged 18 to 35 in good health and CMV-seropositive. CDR3s include the opening cysteine and the closing phenylalanine or tryptophan.

V gene: TRBV29-1; J gene: TRBJ2-2; CDR3 protein: CSVQGTGGVILEAGELFF
V gene: TRBV27; J gene: TRBJ2-1; CDR3 protein: CASSLPLAGHNEQFF
V gene: TRBV7-9; J gene: TRBJ1-2; CDR3 protein: CASSLGEIYGYTF
V gene: TRBV13; J gene: TRBJ2-7; CDR3 protein: CASTRGGLAVRYEQYF
V gene: TRBV30; J gene: TRBJ2-4; CDR3 protein: CACDSPLAKNIQYF
V gene: TRBV7-6; J gene: TRBJ2-1; CDR3 protein: CASSLGQNNEQFF
V gene: TRBV28; J gene: TRBJ2-7; CDR3 protein: CASSTRGQGQDEQYF
V gene: TRBV5-4; J gene: TRBJ1-6; CDR3 protein: CASSLGQGARSPLHF
V gene: TRBV30; J gene: TRBJ2-3; CDR3 protein: CAWNPGGLSTQYF
V gene: TRBV11-3; J gene: TRBJ2-7; CDR3 protein: CASSAGQGIDYEQYF
V gene: TRBV25-1; J gene: TRBJ2-7; CDR3 protein: CASSEFGGGTGNYEQYF
V gene: TRBV19; J gene: TRBJ2-7; CDR3 protein: CASSTGTGAGEQYF
V gene: TRBV16; J gene: TRBJ1-2; CDR3 protein: CASSLTTGSNGYTF
V gene: TRBV7-9; J gene: TRBJ1-1; CDR3 protein: CASGGQENTEAFF
V gene: TRBV10-3; J gene: TRBJ2-7; CDR3 protein: CAISLDLRSYEQYF
V gene: TRBV6-5; J gene: TRBJ1-1; CDR3 protein: CASRPPGRTEAFF
V gene: TRBV10-3; J gene: TRBJ2-7; CDR3 protein: CAISATGTGGFEQYF
V gene: TRBV5-1; J gene: TRBJ2-7; CDR3 protein: CASSLQGISYEQYF
V gene: TRBV30; J gene: TRBJ2-2; CDR3 protein: CAWSPLTGELFF
V gene: TRBV5-6; J gene: TRBJ1-6; CDR3 protein: CASSPNQGPNSPLHF
V gene: TRBV30; J gene: TRBJ1-1; CDR3 protein: CAWSRVRVDTEAFF
V gene: TRBV6-5; J gene: TRBJ2-1; CDR3 protein: CASGYRGTYNEQFF
V gene: TRBV6-5; J gene: TRBJ2-7; CDR3 protein: CASSTGLSYEQYF
V gene: TRBV2; J gene: TRBJ1-1; CDR3 protein: CASSNPTGNTEAFF
V gene: TRBV9; J gene: TRBJ2-1; CDR3 protein: CASSPRSTGGSYNEQFF
V gene: TRBV10-1; J gene: TRBJ2-1; CDR3 protein: CASSDKGASGHNEQFF
V gene: TRBV4-1; J gene: TRBJ2-1; CDR3 protein: CASSQVAGYLLSYNEQFF
V gene: TRBV28; J gene: TRBJ2-7; CDR3 protein: CASSLGQGVNYEQYF
V gene: TRBV28; J gene: TRBJ2-7; CDR3 protein: CASSLSWTGYEQYF
V gene: TRBV5-4; J gene: TRBJ2-1; CDR3 protein: CASSFSGLAAYNEQFF
V gene: TRBV2; J gene: TRBJ1-4; CDR3 protein: CASKRDRDSEKLFF
V gene: TRBV7-2; J gene: TRBJ2-5; CDR3 protein: CASSRGTSLQETQYF
V gene: TRBV7-9; J gene: TRBJ1-4; CDR3 protein: CASSLGQGGEKLFF
V gene: TRBV11-2; J gene: TRBJ2-3; CDR3 protein: CASSFQRERGQYF
V gene: TRBV14; J gene: TRBJ2-7; CDR3 protein: CASNVIAGGRWFF
V gene: TRBV28; J gene: TRBJ2-5; CDR3 protein: CASTLPKRGGLQETQYF
V gene: TRBV6-5; J gene: TRBJ1-2; CDR3 protein: CASRTEVYGYTF
V gene: TRBV6-1; J gene: TRBJ1-2; CDR3 protein: CASRLEVRNYGYTF
V gene: TRBV5-1; J gene: TRBJ2-7; CDR3 protein: CASSMGQGYEQYF
V gene: TRBV27; J gene: TRBJ1-4; CDR3 protein: CASSLSLVGGSIQEKLFF
V gene: TRBV13; J gene: TRBJ1-1; CDR3 protein: CASSFLGGLTEAFF